This passage covers 25 T cell receptor beta chains from one sample sequenced in a study of T cells in Graves' hyperthyroidism and ophthalmopathy. Using RNA transcripts as the source, TCR beta CDR3 regions were amplified. The TCR CDR3 was amplified in a first-round RT-PCR using the HTBI primer set. TCRdb used MiXCR to reprocess the multiplex PCR reads, holding one entry per CDR3 protein. The sample yields fewer than 750,000 distinct CDR3 sequences, 35% to 55% seen once. The sequenced sample consisted of peripheral blood or thyroid tissue (not recorded which). The receptors were sampled from a woman under 30 with Graves' hyperthyroidism.

In its sample, this clonotype was seen many times. The V call is TRBV7-8, the J call TRBJ1-5; TRBD1 is a possible D gene (5 bases). From germline, CDR1 is SGHVS and CDR2 FQNEAQ. The CDR3 runs 16 residues. Deletions cut 5 bases from V and 2 bases from J, with 16 bases between. CDR3 DNA sequence: TGTGCCAGCAGCCCGACCCGGGGGGGTGGCAATCAGCCCCAGCATTTT. Translating it yields CASSPTRGGGNQPQHF.

The chain uses TRBV5-1 and TRBJ1-4; 7 nucleotides agree with TRBD1. Germline trimming cut 3 bases from V and 11 bases from J; bases unmatched to any gene: 4. CDR3 length: 12 amino acids. CDR1 and CDR2 from the germline V gene are SGHRS and YFSETQ. The CDR3 DNA is TGCGCCAGCAGCTATCCGACAGGGAAACTGTTTTTT. It specifies CASSYPTGKLFF. Full variable domain (missing parts from reference TRBV5-1 and TRBJ1-4): KAGVTQTPRYLIKTRGQQVTLSCSPISGHRSVSWYQQTPGQGLQFLFEYFSETQRNKGNFPGRFSGRQFSNSRSEMNVSTLELGDSALYLCASSYPTGKLFFGSGTQLSVL.

As to this clonotype: Since a much larger clone is just one base distant, this may be a read error. CDR3 DNA: TGCGCCAGCAGCCAAGGGGCAGGGCAGAACGAGCAGTACTTC. Its translation is CASSQGAGQNEQYF. This chain uses TRBV4-3 with TRBJ2-7; perhaps TRBD1 as D (5 bases). The CDR3 has 14 residues. The germline V gene encodes CDR1 LGHNA and CDR2 YSLEER. Between the trimmed V and J ends, which lost 1 base and 5 bases, there was a span of 12 bases.

This clonotype showed up just a few times. A much larger clone lies a single base off, so this may be a read error. The chain carries TRBV7-3 and TRBJ1-1; the D is unclear. The CDR3 spans 15 residues. Germline loops: CDR1 SGHTA, CDR2 FQGTGA. Trimming shortened V by 4 bases and J by 3 bases, and 15 bases separated the two germline ends. The chain's CDR3 is CASSSTGREDTEAFF. In nucleotides, the CDR3 is TGTGCCAGCAGCTCCACCGGGAGGGAGGACACTGAAGCTTTCTTT.

This clonotype was detected many times. This chain links TRBV6-2 or TRBV6-3 with TRBJ1-5; tentative D call: TRBD1 (5 bases). The CDR3 is made up of 14 amino acids. V dropped 8 bases and J dropped 7 bases, with 18 bases sitting between them. Germline-derived CDR1 and CDR2 are MNHEY and SVGEGT. The CDR3 DNA reads TGTGCCAGCGGAACCCAGGGAGGAAGCCAGCCCCAGCATTTT. The encoded protein is CASGTQGGSQPQHF.

The sample holds many counts of this clonotype. An end of the junction does not agree with germline; a read error may underlie this. The chain uses TRBV20-1 and TRBJ2-5; D unclear. Germline V CDR1 and CDR2: DFQATT, SNEGSKA (reference sequence). The CDR3 is 12 residues long. CDR3 region: CSASLLGNSQHF. CDR3 coding DNA: TGCAGTGCGAGTCTCCTTGGTAATAGTCAGCACTTC.

The J gene is TRBJ2-5, the V gene TRBV2, with 8 bases lining up with TRBD2. Germline V lookup: CDR1 SNHLY, CDR2 FYNNEI. J was trimmed by 5 bases and V by 7 bases; bases with no gene match: 6. CDR3 length: 13 amino acids. In DNA, the CDR3 is TGTGCCAGCAACCAACTAGCGGCGGAGACCCAGTACTTC. Its translation is CASNQLAAETQYF.

The V gene is TRBV20-1, the J gene TRBJ2-7; D possibly corresponds to TRBD2 (6 bases). Germline CDR1 is DFQATT and CDR2 is SNEGSKA (reference sequence). Trimming stripped 4 bases from V and 6 bases from J, with 22 bases between. The CDR3 has 15 amino acids. CDR3 DNA sequence: TGCAGTGCTAAGGGAGCGGGTGGGCCAGAAGGCGAGCAGTACTTC. Its translation: CSAKGAGGPEGEQYF.

The gene calls are TRBV5-6 and TRBJ2-2; D not resolved. CDR1 and CDR2 (germline): SGHDT, YYEEEE. CDR3 length: 11 residues. V was cut by 2 bases and J by 9 bases, with 5 bases left in between. The CDR3 coding sequence is TGTGCCAGCAGCTTTCAGCGGGAGCTGTTTTTT. Protein sequence: CASSFQRELFF.

The chain employs TRBV28 and TRBJ1-1; tentative D call: TRBD1 (6 bases). Trimming removed 5 bases at V and 3 bases at J, with 16 bases between. Germline values: CDR1 MDHEN, CDR2 SYDVKM. The CDR3 sequence is 15 residues long. The CDR3 DNA follows: TGTGCCAGCAGTCAACAGGGTATATCGGACACTGAAGCTTTCTTT. This translates into CASSQQGISDTEAFF.

This clonotype occurred many times. The chain uses TRBV19 and TRBJ2-7; D perhaps matches TRBD1 (5 bases). The CDR3 covers 14 residues. The V gene's germline CDR1 is LNHDA and CDR2 SQIVND (reference sequence). With 5 bases removed from V and 1 base from J, the gap between germline ends came to 12 bases. The DNA of the CDR3 is TGTGCCAGTAGTGCCGGACCAGGGTCCTACGAGCAGTACTTC. This codes for CASSAGPGSYEQYF.

CDR3: CATSMNGVGQGVGELFF. In nucleotides, the CDR3 is TGTGCCACCAGTATGAACGGGGTCGGACAGGGAGTCGGGGAGCTGTTTTTT. The chain carries TRBV24-1 and TRBJ2-2, with 8 bases identical to TRBD1. Germline V lookup: CDR1 KGHDR, CDR2 SFDVKD. The CDR3 totals 17 residues. The J segment lost 7 bases and the V segment lost 6 bases, leaving 15 bases of the junction unmatched.

This clonotype has ten or more counts. The rearrangement links TRBV19 to TRBJ1-1, with 9 bases identical to TRBD1. V lost 4 bases and J lost 6; bases outside the gene matches: 9. The CDR3 sequence is 15 residues long. Germline V CDR1 and CDR2: LNHDA, SQIVND (reference sequence). CDR3 amino acids: CASSTPGTGTSEAFF. CDR3 DNA sequence: TGTGCCAGTAGTACCCCCGGGACAGGGACGTCTGAAGCTTTCTTT.

This clonotype has a count of ten or more. The gene calls are TRBV6-5 and TRBJ2-5; 10 nucleotides line up with TRBD2. This CDR3 region has 14 residues. J gave up 5 bases and V 6 bases, and 6 bases lay outside the gene matches. CDR1 is MNHEY, CDR2 SVGAGI, per germline. The CDR3 sequence: CASSLSGREETQYF. CDR3 DNA: TGTGCCAGCAGCTTAAGCGGGAGGGAGGAGACCCAGTACTTC.

This chain uses TRBV6-1 with TRBJ2-7; D possibly corresponds to TRBD2 (5 bases). The CDR3 consists of 19 residues. V lost 1 base and J lost 3, with 25 bases in between. CDR1 is MNHNS and CDR2 is SASEGT in the germline V gene. The CDR3 region has the DNA TGTGCCAGCAGTGAAGAGGGCGGCAGCTCTGAGGGTATGGTCTACGAGCAGTACTTC. Translation: CASSEEGGSSEGMVYEQYF.

Turning to this clonotype: One end of the junction varies from germline; a read error may be responsible. The J gene is TRBJ2-5, the V gene TRBV20-1, with 14 bases matching TRBD2. This CDR3 spans 15 amino acids. CDR1 and CDR2 from the germline V gene are DFQATT and SNEGSKA (reference sequence). The CDR3 DNA is TGCAGTGCCATGACTAGCGGGAGGGCCCAAAAGACCCAGTACTTC. It is translated as CSAMTSGRAQKTQYF.

The rearrangement links TRBV4-2 to TRBJ1-3, with unresolved D. V was cut by 1 base and J by 2 bases, with 9 bases left in between. CDR1 is LGHNA, CDR2 YNFKEQ, per germline. The CDR3 runs 15 residues. The CDR3 DNA reads TGTGCCAGCAGCCAAGCGGGCGGCACTGGAAACACCATATATTTT. Protein: CASSQAGGTGNTIYF.

This clonotype was seen ten or more times. The chain carries TRBV20-1 and TRBJ1-1; a possible D gene is TRBD1 (6 bases). The CDR3 consists of 15 residues. Germline assignment: CDR1 DFQATT and CDR2 SNEGSKA (reference sequence). V was trimmed by 0 bases and J by 7 bases, leaving 18 bases between them. The CDR3 spells CSARDHRGRIGEAFF. CDR3 bases: TGCAGTGCTAGAGATCACCGGGGGCGCATTGGTGAAGCTTTCTTT.

This clonotype has only a few counts. The CDR3 here is CASSSWTDASTDTQYF. In DNA, the CDR3 is TGTGCCAGCAGTTCTTGGACAGACGCTAGCACAGATACGCAGTATTTT. The chain combines TRBV6-5 with TRBJ2-3; tentatively, D is TRBD1 (6 bases). The CDR3 loop spans 16 amino acids. V lost 4 bases to trimming and J lost 0 bases, with 14 bases between them. CDR1 and CDR2 from the germline V gene are MNHEY and SVGAGI.

The rearrangement uses TRBV29-1 and TRBJ2-7, with a weak D call TRBD2 (5 bases). Germline V gives CDR1 SQVTM, CDR2 ANQGSEA. This CDR3 is built from 10 residues. V was trimmed by 7 bases and J by 7 bases, leaving 11 bases between them. DNA for the CDR3: TGCAGCGGCATCTCGGGGGAGCAGTACTTC. This sequence encodes CSGISGEQYF.

This clonotype was seen ten or more times. The genes are TRBV6-6 and TRBJ2-5; tentatively, D is TRBD1 or TRBD2 (7 bases each). Germline CDR1 MNHNY, CDR2 SVGAGI (reference sequence). With 6 bases removed from V and 2 bases from J, the gap between germline ends came to 16 bases. The CDR3 covers 15 residues. CDR3 residues: CASRMGGTAQETQYF. The CDR3 DNA reads as TGTGCCAGCAGGATGGGGGGGACAGCACAAGAGACCCAGTACTTC.

The V call is TRBV9, the J call TRBJ1-5; 8 bases are shared with TRBD1. J lost 7 bases, V lost 3 bases, and 9 bases had no gene match. Germline V lookup: CDR1 SGDLS, CDR2 YYNGEE. This CDR3 has 15 residues. The CDR3: CASSAGQGTGQPQHF. The DNA of the CDR3 is TGTGCCAGCAGCGCAGGACAGGGCACGGGCCAGCCCCAGCATTTT.

In its sample, this clonotype was seen many times. The rearrangement links TRBV4-1 to TRBJ2-7; 9 bases are a match to TRBD2. This CDR3 is 16 amino acids long. Trimming took 1 base from V and 4 from J; bases not matched to a gene: 8. CDR1 is MGHRA and CDR2 is YSYEKL in the germline V gene. The CDR3 nucleotides read TGCGCCAGCAGCCAAGCTCTCGGACTAGCGTCGTACGAGCAGTACTTC. Protein: CASSQALGLASYEQYF.

This chain uses TRBV5-1 with TRBJ1-5; D call uncertain. Trimming cost V 0 bases and J 11 bases, with 18 bases left between them. CDR3 length: 15 amino acids. Germline V gives CDR1 SGHRS, CDR2 YFSETQ. Written as DNA, the CDR3 is TGCGCCAGCAGCTTGGAACTAGCGGGATCGAAGACCCAGCATTTT. This encodes CASSLELAGSKTQHF.

This clonotype was detected only a few times. This chain uses TRBV14 with TRBJ1-2, with D perhaps matching TRBD1 (5 bases). This CDR3 comprises 15 residues. Germline values: CDR1 SGHDN, CDR2 FVKESK. Trimming removed 0 bases at V and 3 bases at J, with 11 bases between. DNA of the CDR3: TGTGCCAGCAGCCAAGATTTCAGGGCCGACTATGGCTACACCTTC. Translating gives CASSQDFRADYGYTF.